A selection of T cell receptor beta chains follows, all from one sample in a study of Graves' ophthalmopathy and Graves' hyperthyroidism. One entry per CDR3 protein, called by TCRdb with MiXCR from the multiplex PCR reads. The repertoire holds hundreds of thousands of distinct CDR3 sequences, with around a fifth as singletons. Specimen: peripheral blood. The receptor source for this set is a woman under 30 with stable Graves' hyperthyroidism. Some clones in this sample may be carry-over from other donors' samples. Each CDR3 is given with its conserved first and last residue. The D gene is left open where the match is weak. Clone sizes are given selectively: once, few, many, or a class where the clone is expanded.

j_call d_call cdr3_length clone_size v_call cdr3_nt cdr3_aa
TRBJ1-5 - 14 - TRBV19 TGTGCCAGTAGTATTATGGGGAGCACTCAGCCCCAGCATTTT CASSIMGSTQPQHF
TRBJ1-6 TRBD1 13 - TRBV12-3/TRBV12-4 TGTGCCAGCTCGGGACAGCCCCATTCACCCCTCCACTTT CASSGQPHSPLHF
TRBJ1-5 - 12 many TRBV30 TGTGCCTGGAGTGTAAGGGGCCAGCCCCAGCATTTT CAWSVRGQPQHF
TRBJ2-7 - 17 - TRBV6-2/TRBV6-3 TGTGCCAGCAGTTACCCTAAACTGCGGGGTTACTCCTACGAGCAGTACTTC CASSYPKLRGYSYEQYF
TRBJ1-5 - 14 - TRBV7-2 TGTGCCAGCAGGGTTCATGGGGGTAAACAGCCCCAGCATTTT CASRVHGGKQPQHF
TRBJ1-1 - 15 many TRBV7-2 TGTGCCAGCAGCTTTCAGTTTACCGTGAACACTGAAGCTTTCTTT CASSFQFTVNTEAFF
TRBJ1-2 - 12 many TRBV20-1 TGCAGTGCTGGGATGATAGGACAGAGCTACACCTTC CSAGMIGQSYTF
TRBJ2-7 TRBD1 12 many TRBV20-1 TGCAGCGCCCGGACAGGGGGCTACGAGCAGTACTTC CSARTGGYEQYF
TRBJ2-7 - 13 - TRBV10-3 TGTGCCGTCCACGGTTCTGGATGGGACGAGCAGTACTTC CAVHGSGWDEQYF
TRBJ2-1 - 14 few TRBV11-2 TGTGCCAGCAGTCCCGGGACGGGTCGCGGTGAGCAGTTCTTC CASSPGTGRGEQFF
TRBJ2-7 - 16 many TRBV7-2 TGTGCCAGCAGCTTATCGACCGGGACTGCCTACTACGAGCAGTACTTC CASSLSTGTAYYEQYF
TRBJ2-2 TRBD1 15 - TRBV28 TGTGCCAGCAGCTCGACAGGGGAAAGCACCGGGGAGCAGTTTTTT CASSSTGESTGEQFF
TRBJ1-2 - 15 many TRBV5-6 TGTGCCAGCAGCTTGGGTCCAGGGAAAGCCTATGGCTACACCTTC CASSLGPGKAYGYTF
TRBJ1-2 - 15 - TRBV27 TGTGCCAGCAGTGCCACTCGGACCGTCGTTGGAGGCTACACCTTC CASSATRTVVGGYTF
TRBJ1-2 - 13 many TRBV6-5 TGTGCCAGCAGTTACTCGTTAGGGTATGGCTACACCTTC CASSYSLGYGYTF
TRBJ2-7 TRBD1 14 many TRBV6-5 TGTGCCAGCAGTCACTACAGGGGGTCCTACGAGCAGTACTTC CASSHYRGSYEQYF
TRBJ1-2 TRBD1 15 few TRBV10-3 TGTGCCATCAGTGATGGGACAGGGGGAATCTATGGCTACACCTTC CAISDGTGGIYGYTF
TRBJ2-7 - 11 - TRBV10-2 TGCGCCAGCCTGAGCTCCTACGAGCAGTACTTC CASLSSYEQYF
TRBJ2-7 TRBD2 15 many TRBV7-6 TGTGCCAGCAGCTTGTTAGCGGGGGCCCTATACGAGCAGTACTTC CASSLLAGALYEQYF
TRBJ1-2 - 14 many TRBV30 TGTGCCTGGAGCGCGGGAGGGAGCATGAGTGGCTACACCTTC CAWSAGGSMSGYTF
TRBJ1-1 - 14 many TRBV6-2/TRBV6-3 TGTGCCAGCAGTCCCGGGACATTGCACACTGAAGCTTTCTTT CASSPGTLHTEAFF
TRBJ2-2 TRBD2 15 - TRBV3-1 TGTGCCAGCAGTCTTAGCGGGGGGGCCGCCGGGGAGCTGTTTTTT CASSLSGGAAGELFF
TRBJ2-7 - 13 many TRBV6-1 TGTGCCAGCAGCACAGGGAGTCTGGACGAGCAGTACTTC CASSTGSLDEQYF
TRBJ2-7 - 15 - TRBV28 TGTGCCAGCAGCACGTCAGGGGGGCCTGCCTACGAGCAGTACTTC CASSTSGGPAYEQYF
TRBJ1-2 TRBD1 14 many TRBV6-1 TGTGCCAGCAGCGGACAGGGTACTGACTATGGCTACACCTTC CASSGQGTDYGYTF
TRBJ2-5 TRBD2 15 many TRBV20-1 TGCAGTGCTAGAAACCGCGGACTAGCGGGGGGCCCTCAGTACTTC CSARNRGLAGGPQYF
TRBJ1-2 - 15 many TRBV29-1 TGCAGCGTTGAGGGTACAGCAACTTCTGGGGATGGCTACACCTTC CSVEGTATSGDGYTF
TRBJ2-5 - 14 many TRBV15 TGTGCCACCAGTTCCCCCGACCTCCGGGAGACCCAGTACTTC CATSSPDLRETQYF
TRBJ1-2 - 15 - TRBV18 TGTGCCAGCTCACCACCGACAGCCAGGGACTATGGCTACACCTTC CASSPPTARDYGYTF
TRBJ2-5 - 15 - TRBV7-9 TGTGCCAGCAGCGGACCCGGGTCTCTGGAGGAGACCCAGTACTTC CASSGPGSLEETQYF
TRBJ2-4 - 14 many TRBV7-8 TGTGCCAGCAGCTTAAGCTCCTTCCGAAACATTCAGTACTTC CASSLSSFRNIQYF
TRBJ2-5 TRBD2 15 many TRBV15 TGTGCCACCAGCAGAGTGCTAGCGGCACAAGAGACCCAGTACTTC CATSRVLAAQETQYF
TRBJ1-2 TRBD1 14 - TRBV5-8 TGTGCCAGCAGCTCCCACAGGGGAGATTATGGCTACACCTTC CASSSHRGDYGYTF
TRBJ1-6 - 15 many TRBV7-8 TGTGCCAGCAGCTTAGTGGCAGAGAGAACATCACCCCTCCACTTT CASSLVAERTSPLHF
TRBJ2-5 TRBD2 15 many TRBV4-2 TGTGCCAGCAGCCAAGATGCGGGGGGTATAGAGACCCAGTACTTC CASSQDAGGIETQYF
TRBJ1-2 - 13 many TRBV20-1 TGCAGTGCTAGAGAGGCAGGGATCTATGGCTACACCTTC CSAREAGIYGYTF
TRBJ1-2 - 12 few TRBV2 TGTGCCAGCAACGGAGCGAGCTATGGCTACACCTTC CASNGASYGYTF
TRBJ1-2 - 12 many TRBV29-1 TGCAGCGGCACGGGGCCGGGCTATGGCTACACCTTC CSGTGPGYGYTF
TRBJ2-5 TRBD2 14 many TRBV5-4 TGTGCCAGCAGCTTGGTTGGGACTAGCGGGACCCAGTACTTC CASSLVGTSGTQYF
TRBJ1-5 - 16 - TRBV27 TGTGCCAGCAGTCCCCGGACAGTGATAGGGGATCAGCCCCAGCATTTT CASSPRTVIGDQPQHF
TRBJ1-3 - 12 few TRBV25-1 TGTGCCAGCAGTGAACCCGGGAACACCATATATTTT CASSEPGNTIYF
TRBJ2-5 - 12 - TRBV29-1 TGCAGCGTTGTATACTTTCTAGAGACCCAGTACTTC CSVVYFLETQYF
TRBJ1-1 - 15 - TRBV12-5 TGTGCTAGTGGTTTCTCGACAGGATCTTCTACTGAAGCTTTCTTT CASGFSTGSSTEAFF
TRBJ2-7 - 13 many TRBV5-1 TGCGCCAGCAGCTTCACGGGAGTCTACGAGCAGTACTTC CASSFTGVYEQYF
TRBJ1-2 - 15 few TRBV2 TGTGCCGACGCTCCGGAGGGAGGTCTGGACTATGGCTACACCTTC CADAPEGGLDYGYTF
TRBJ1-2 - 16 many TRBV5-1 TGCGCCAGCAGCTTGACCCCCGGCAGGGAACACTATGGCTACACCTTC CASSLTPGREHYGYTF
TRBJ1-6 - 12 many TRBV12-3/TRBV12-4 TGTGCCAGCAGCCCCGGCCGGGGAACCCTCCACTTT CASSPGRGTLHF
TRBJ2-1 - 16 many TRBV2 TGTGCCAGCAGGCCCGTTCCAGCGGAGATCTACAATGAGCAGTTCTTC CASRPVPAEIYNEQFF
TRBJ2-7 TRBD1 15 few TRBV6-5 TGTGCCAGCAGTTACTCTGGGGGGACAGGGGACGAGCAGTACTTC CASSYSGGTGDEQYF
TRBJ2-5 TRBD1 13 few TRBV18 TGTGCCAGCCGGGACAGGATCCAAGAGACCCAGTACTTC CASRDRIQETQYF
TRBJ1-5 - 13 many TRBV9 TGTGCCAGCAGCGTAGGGGCCAGTCAGCCCCAGCATTTT CASSVGASQPQHF
TRBJ2-2 TRBD1 14 - TRBV12-3/TRBV12-4 TGTGCCAGCAGCCCCAGGGGGAAGGACGGGGAGCTGTTTTTT CASSPRGKDGELFF
TRBJ2-2 - 16 - TRBV6-1 TGTGCCAGCAGTACACCATCCGGCGGCGACACCGGGGAGCTGTTTTTT CASSTPSGGDTGELFF
TRBJ1-2 - 14 many TRBV28 TGTGCCAGCAGTAGTTTACAGGGCAGCTATGGCTACACCTTC CASSSLQGSYGYTF
TRBJ2-4 TRBD2 17 many TRBV7-9 TGTGCCAGCAGCTTACATCCTAGCGGTATAGCCAAAAACATTCAGTACTTC CASSLHPSGIAKNIQYF
TRBJ2-3 TRBD1 17 many TRBV28 TGTGCCAGCAGTTCCCGGATGACAGGGATTAATACAGATACGCAGTATTTT CASSSRMTGINTDTQYF
TRBJ2-2 TRBD2 17 many TRBV28 TGTGCCAGCAGTTCAACCGGGACTAGCGGGATCAGAGGGGAGCTGTTTTTT CASSSTGTSGIRGELFF
TRBJ1-2 TRBD1 16 many TRBV25-1 TGTGCCAGCAGTGATCCGACAGGGGTACCCGACTATGGCTACACCTTC CASSDPTGVPDYGYTF
TRBJ1-1 TRBD1 14 - TRBV5-1 TGCGCCAGCAACACGGACAGGCAAGGGACTGAAGCTTTCTTT CASNTDRQGTEAFF